This T cell receptor (beta chain) comes out of a study of radiotherapy plus CTLA-4 blockade in lung cancer. Study results and limitations: TCR clones of tumor origin grew in blood after radiotherapy plus ipilimumab. According to reports, early shifts in blood T cell clones, alongside interferon-beta, forecast response most accurately.

This clone was found once. Its antigen is as yet unknown. Profiling relied on immunoSEQ multiplex PCR, and the TCRdb table lists in-frame clones only, not all of them. The sample contains some 77,000 clones, approximately 86% of which appear only once. CTLA-4 blockade with ipilimumab, together with focal radiation, was given to patients with chemo-refractory metastatic non-small-cell lung cancer. V dropped 5 bases and J dropped 4; count of bases not matched to a gene: 2. In germline, CDR1 is LGHNT, CDR2 FRNRAP. CDR3 size: 14 residues. The specimen was peripheral blood, collected from a patient treated with radiotherapy plus ipilimumab. The clonotype comes from a human donor with non-small cell lung cancer who had a partial response to radiotherapy plus ipilimumab. This chain uses TRBV12-5 with TRBJ2-1, with TRBD2 identical over 10 bases. This CDR3 reads CASGKGLAYNEQFF. The CDR3 DNA is TGTGCTAGTGGTAAGGGACTAGCGTACAATGAGCAGTTCTTC.